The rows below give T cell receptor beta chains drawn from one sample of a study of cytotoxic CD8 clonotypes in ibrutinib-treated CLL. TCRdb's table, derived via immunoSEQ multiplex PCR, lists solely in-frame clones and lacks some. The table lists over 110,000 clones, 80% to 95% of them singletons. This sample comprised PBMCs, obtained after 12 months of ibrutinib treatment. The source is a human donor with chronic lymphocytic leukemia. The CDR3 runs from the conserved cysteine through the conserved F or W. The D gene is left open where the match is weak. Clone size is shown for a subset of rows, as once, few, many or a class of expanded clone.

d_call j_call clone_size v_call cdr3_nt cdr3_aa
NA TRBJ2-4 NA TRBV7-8 TGTGCCAGCAGCTTAGGGGGGAGCAAAAACATTCAGTACTTC CASSLGGSKNIQYF
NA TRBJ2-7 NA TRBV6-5 TGTGCCAGCAAAAACGGGGGTAACAACGAGCAGTACTTC CASKNGGNNEQYF
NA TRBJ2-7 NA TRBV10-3 TGTGCCATCAGTGCCCAGGGGGGCACCTCCTACGAGCAGTACTTC CAISAQGGTSYEQYF
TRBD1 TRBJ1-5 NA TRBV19 TGTGCCAGTAGTGTTTCAGGGGGCGGTCAGCCCCAGCATTTT CASSVSGGGQPQHF
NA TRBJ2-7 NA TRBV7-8 TGTGCCAGCAGCCCAATTTCCACCTCGGCTTACGAGCAGTACTTC CASSPISTSAYEQYF
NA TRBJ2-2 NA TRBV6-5 TGTGCCAGCAGTTACCTAGCGACCGGGGAGCTGTTTTTT CASSYLATGELFF
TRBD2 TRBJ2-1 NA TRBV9 TGTGCCAGCAGCGTAGAGGCTAGCGGGAGGGAAGAGTTCTTC CASSVEASGREEFF
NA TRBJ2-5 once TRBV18 TGTGCCAGCTCACCACCGGGGGGACTTAACCAAGAGACCCAGTACTTC CASSPPGGLNQETQYF
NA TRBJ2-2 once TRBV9 TGTGCCAGCAGCGTTTCGACAGTACTAAACACCGGGGAGCTGTTTTTT CASSVSTVLNTGELFF
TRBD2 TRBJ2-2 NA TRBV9 TGTGCCAGCAGGCTGTCTGGCGGGAGCTCCGGGGAGCTGTTTTTT CASRLSGGSSGELFF
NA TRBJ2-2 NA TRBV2 TGTGCCAGCAGTGAGGACATTTTGGGCGGGGAGCTGTTTTTT CASSEDILGGELFF
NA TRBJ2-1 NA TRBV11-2 TGTGCCAGCAGCTTAGCTTTCGGCAGGGCCCATGAGCAGTTCTTC CASSLAFGRAHEQFF
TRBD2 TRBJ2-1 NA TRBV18 TGTGCCAGCTCACCTCCCGGGACTAGCTTCGGTGAGCAGTTCTTC CASSPPGTSFGEQFF
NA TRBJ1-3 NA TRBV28 TGTGCCAGCAGTTTAAAGGGGTCTGGAAACACCATATATTTT CASSLKGSGNTIYF
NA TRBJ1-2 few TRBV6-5 TGTGCCAGCAGTCCCGACAGATTTAGCTATGGCTACACCTTC CASSPDRFSYGYTF
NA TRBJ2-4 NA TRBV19 TGTGCCAGTAATTCATTAAACATTCAGTACTTC CASNSLNIQYF
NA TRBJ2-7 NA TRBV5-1 TGCGCCAGCAGCTTGTTACAGCCAAGCTCCTACGAGCAGTACTTC CASSLLQPSSYEQYF
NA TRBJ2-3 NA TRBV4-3 TGCGCCAGCAGCCAAGGGAAGCGGGTAACAGATACGCAGTATTTT CASSQGKRVTDTQYF
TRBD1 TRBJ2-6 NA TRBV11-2 TGTGCCAGCAGCTCCTACCGGGACAGGGGGCCCACTGGGGCCAACGTCCTGACTTTC CASSSYRDRGPTGANVLTF
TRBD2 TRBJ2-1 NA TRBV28 TGTGCCAGCAGTCTTACTAGCGGGAGGGTCAATGAGCAGTTCTTC CASSLTSGRVNEQFF
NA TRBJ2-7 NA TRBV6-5 TGTGCCAGCAGTTACAGGGGTTACGAGCAGTACTTC CASSYRGYEQYF
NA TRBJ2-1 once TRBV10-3 TGTGCCATCAGTGAGTCTGGGAGTTCGGACTACAATGAGCAGTTCTTC CAISESGSSDYNEQFF
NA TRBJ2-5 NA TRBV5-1 TGCGCCAGCAGGCGGCAAGAAGAGACCCAGTACTTC CASRRQEETQYF
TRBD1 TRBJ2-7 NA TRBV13 TGTGCCAGCAGCTCGACAGGGTACGAGCAGTACTTC CASSSTGYEQYF
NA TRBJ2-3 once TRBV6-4 TGTGCCAGCAGGGTGGTTCGGAGCACAGATACGCAGTATTTT CASRVVRSTDTQYF
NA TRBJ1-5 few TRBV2 TGTGCCAGCAGTGAGGGTCAGAACAATCAGCCCCAGCATTTT CASSEGQNNQPQHF
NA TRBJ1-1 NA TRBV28 TGTGCCAGCAGTTGGGTTGCCAGGCCTGAAGCTTTCTTT CASSWVARPEAFF
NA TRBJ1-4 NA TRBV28 TGTGCCAGCAGCTCCGGGCAGCCGGGTAATGAAAAACTGTTTTTT CASSSGQPGNEKLFF
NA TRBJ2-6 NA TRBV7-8 TGTGCCAGCAGCTTACAATCCGGGACCCCGGGAAGCTCTGGGGCCAACGTCCTGACTTTC CASSLQSGTPGSSGANVLTF
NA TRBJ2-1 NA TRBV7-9 TGTGCCAGCACCCCCACCAATGAGCAGTTCTTC CASTPTNEQFF
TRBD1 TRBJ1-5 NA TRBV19 TGTGCCAGTAGTACCCTTAGAGGACAGGGCGAGTCATATCAGCCCCAGCATTTT CASSTLRGQGESYQPQHF
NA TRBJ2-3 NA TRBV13 TGTGCCAGCAGCTTAGGCCTAATGGCAGCTAGCACAGATACGCAGTATTTT CASSLGLMAASTDTQYF
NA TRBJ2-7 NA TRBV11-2 TGTGCCAGCAGCTCGAAGTCCTTCGGGCAGTACTTC CASSSKSFGQYF
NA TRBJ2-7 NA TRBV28 TGTGCCATCACAACTACGACGAGCTCCTACGAGCAGTACTTC CAITTTTSSYEQYF
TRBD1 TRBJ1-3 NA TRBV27 TGTGCCAGCAGTCCAGGACAGGGCGCGGGAAACACCATATATTTT CASSPGQGAGNTIYF
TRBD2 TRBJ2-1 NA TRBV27 TGTGCCAGCAGTTTCACCTTAGCGGGGCCTGGGGAGCAGTTCTTC CASSFTLAGPGEQFF
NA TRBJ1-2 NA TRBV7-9 TGTGCCAGCAGCCACGAGGACATCTATGGCTACACCTTC CASSHEDIYGYTF
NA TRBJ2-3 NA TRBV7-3 TGTGCCAGCAGCTTAGGAGACACCTTCACAGATACGCAGTATTTT CASSLGDTFTDTQYF
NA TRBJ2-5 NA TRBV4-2 TGTGCCAGCAGCTCAGCCCGGGGGGACAATCGTCAAGAGACCCAGTACTTC CASSSARGDNRQETQYF
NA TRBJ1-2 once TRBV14 TGTGCCAGCAGCCAAACCCCCACTGGCTACACCTTC CASSQTPTGYTF
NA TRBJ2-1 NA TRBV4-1 TGCGCCAGCAGTGAAGCGGCTTACAATGAGCAGTTCTTC CASSEAAYNEQFF
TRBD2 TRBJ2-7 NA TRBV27 TGTGCCAGCAGTTCTAGCGGATTCTACGAGCAGTACTTC CASSSSGFYEQYF
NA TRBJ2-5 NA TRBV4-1 TGCGCCAGCAGCCAAGACGGAGGGGGACCACAAGAGACCCAGTACTTC CASSQDGGGPQETQYF
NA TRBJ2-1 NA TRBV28 TGTGCCAGCAGTCCGGGATACAATGAGCAGTTCTTC CASSPGYNEQFF
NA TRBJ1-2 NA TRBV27 TGTGCCAGCAGCCCGTCGAGGATCTATGGCTACACCTTC CASSPSRIYGYTF
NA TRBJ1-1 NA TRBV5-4 TGTGCCAGCAGCCTCGGGAAGGGGCCTAACACTGAAGCTTTCTTT CASSLGKGPNTEAFF
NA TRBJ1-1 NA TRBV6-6 TGTGCCAGCAGTGCTGAACGAGTGAACACTGAAGCTTTCTTT CASSAERVNTEAFF
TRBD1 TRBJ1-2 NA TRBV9 TGTGCCAGCAGCGTTGACAGGGTCGACTATGGCTACACCTTC CASSVDRVDYGYTF
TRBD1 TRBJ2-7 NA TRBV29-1 TGCAGCGTTGAGGGACAGGGGAAAGATTACGAGCAGTACTTC CSVEGQGKDYEQYF
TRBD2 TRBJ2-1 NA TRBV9 TGTGCCAGCAGCCCCCAGGGGGGGACTAGCGGCAATGAGCAGTTCTTC CASSPQGGTSGNEQFF
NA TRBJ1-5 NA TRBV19 TGTGCCAGTGCCAGGGACAGCAATCAGCCCCAGCATTTT CASARDSNQPQHF
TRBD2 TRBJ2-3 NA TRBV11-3 TGTGCCAGCAGCTTAGGCGTTAGCGGGAACTCAGATACGCAGTATTTT CASSLGVSGNSDTQYF
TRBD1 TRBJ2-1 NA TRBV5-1 TGCGCCAGCAGCCTATCTTACCCGGACAGGGGGCTGTTCTTC CASSLSYPDRGLFF
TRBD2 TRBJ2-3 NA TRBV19 TGTGCCAGTAGTCCCAGCGGGAGCGCAGATACGCAGTATTTT CASSPSGSADTQYF
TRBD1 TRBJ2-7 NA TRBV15 TGTGCCACCAGCAGGGACAGGGACGAGCAGTACTTC CATSRDRDEQYF